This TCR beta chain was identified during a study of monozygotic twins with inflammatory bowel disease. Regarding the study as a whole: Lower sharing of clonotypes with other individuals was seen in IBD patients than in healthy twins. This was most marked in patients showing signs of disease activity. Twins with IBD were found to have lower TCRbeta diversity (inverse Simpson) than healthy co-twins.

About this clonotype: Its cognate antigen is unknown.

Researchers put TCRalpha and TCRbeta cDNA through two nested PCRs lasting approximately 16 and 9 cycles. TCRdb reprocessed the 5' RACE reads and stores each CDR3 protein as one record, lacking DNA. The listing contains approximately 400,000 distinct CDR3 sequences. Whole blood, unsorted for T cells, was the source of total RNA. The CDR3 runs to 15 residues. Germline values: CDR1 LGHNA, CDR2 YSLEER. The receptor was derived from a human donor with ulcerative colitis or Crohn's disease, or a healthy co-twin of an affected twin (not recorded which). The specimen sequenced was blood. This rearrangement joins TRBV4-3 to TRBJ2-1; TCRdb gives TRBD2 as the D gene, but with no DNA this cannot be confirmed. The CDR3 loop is CASSQDSSGYNEQFF.